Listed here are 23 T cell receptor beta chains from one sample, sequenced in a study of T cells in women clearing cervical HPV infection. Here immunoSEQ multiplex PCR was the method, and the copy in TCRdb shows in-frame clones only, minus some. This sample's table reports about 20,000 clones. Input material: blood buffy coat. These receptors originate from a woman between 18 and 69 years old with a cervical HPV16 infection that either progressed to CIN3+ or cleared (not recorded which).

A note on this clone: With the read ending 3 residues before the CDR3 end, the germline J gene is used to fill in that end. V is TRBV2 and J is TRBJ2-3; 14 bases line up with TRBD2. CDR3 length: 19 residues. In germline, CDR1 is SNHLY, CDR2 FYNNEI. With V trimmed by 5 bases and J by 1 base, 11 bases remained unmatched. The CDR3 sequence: CASSPPSGLAGVRTDTQYF. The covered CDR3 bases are TGTGCCAGCAGTCCACCCTCGGGACTAGCGGGGGTTCGCACAGATACG. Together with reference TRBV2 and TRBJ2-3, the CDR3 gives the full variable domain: EPEVTQTPSHQVTQMGQEVILRCVPISNHLYFYWYRQILGQKVEFLVSFYNNEISEKSEIFDDQFSVERPDGSNFTLKIRSTKLEDSAMYFCASSPPSGLAGVRTDTQYFGPGTRLTVL.

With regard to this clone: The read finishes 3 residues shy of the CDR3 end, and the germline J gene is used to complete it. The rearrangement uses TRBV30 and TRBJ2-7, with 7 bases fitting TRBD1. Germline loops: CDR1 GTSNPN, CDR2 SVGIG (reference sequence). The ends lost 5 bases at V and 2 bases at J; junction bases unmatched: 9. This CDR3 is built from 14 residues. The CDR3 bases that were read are TGTGCCTGGGGTAGACAGGGACCCACCTACGAG. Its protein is CAWGRQGPTYE. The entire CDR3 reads CAWGRQGPTYEQYF.

The sequenced CDR3 bases are TGTGCCAGCAGTGAAGAAAACGTACGGGGTGAAAAA. It translates to CASSEENVRGEK. The complete CDR3 protein is CASSEENVRGEKLFF. The chain couples TRBV2 to TRBJ1-4; D remains unclear. The read ends 3 residues early relative to the CDR3; the germline J gene fills the gap. CDR1 and CDR2 from the germline V gene are SNHLY and FYNNEI. V lost 1 base and J lost 7, with 13 bases in between. The CDR3 covers 15 residues. Supplemented by reference TRBV2 and TRBJ1-4, the full variable domain reads EPEVTQTPSHQVTQMGQEVILRCVPISNHLYFYWYRQILGQKVEFLVSFYNNEISEKSEIFDDQFSVERPDGSNFTLKIRSTKLEDSAMYFCASSEENVRGEKLFFGSGTQLSVL.

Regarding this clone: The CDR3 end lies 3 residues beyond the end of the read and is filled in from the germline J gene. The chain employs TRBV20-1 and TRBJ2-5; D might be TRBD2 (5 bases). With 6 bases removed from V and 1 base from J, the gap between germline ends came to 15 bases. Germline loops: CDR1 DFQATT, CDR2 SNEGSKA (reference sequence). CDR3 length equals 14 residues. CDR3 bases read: TGCAGTGCCAAACTAGGATCCTTCCAAGAGACC. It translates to CSAKLGSFQET. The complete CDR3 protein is CSAKLGSFQETQYF.

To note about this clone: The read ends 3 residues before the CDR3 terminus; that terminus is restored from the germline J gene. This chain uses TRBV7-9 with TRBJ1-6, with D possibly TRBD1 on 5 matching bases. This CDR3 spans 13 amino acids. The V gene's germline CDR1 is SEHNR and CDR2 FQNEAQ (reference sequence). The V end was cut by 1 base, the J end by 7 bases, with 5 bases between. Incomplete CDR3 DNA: TGTGCCAGCAGCTTAGACAGGAATTCACCC. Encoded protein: CASSLDRNSP. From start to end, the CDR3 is CASSLDRNSPLHF.

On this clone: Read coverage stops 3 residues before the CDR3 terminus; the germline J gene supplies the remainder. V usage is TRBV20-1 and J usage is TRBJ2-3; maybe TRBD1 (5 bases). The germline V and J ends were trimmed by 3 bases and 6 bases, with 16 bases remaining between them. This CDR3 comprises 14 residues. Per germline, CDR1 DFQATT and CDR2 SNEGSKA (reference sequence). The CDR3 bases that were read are TGCAGTGCTAGCGGGCAACAGGCCGGGGATACG. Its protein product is CSASGQQAGDT. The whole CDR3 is CSASGQQAGDTQYF.

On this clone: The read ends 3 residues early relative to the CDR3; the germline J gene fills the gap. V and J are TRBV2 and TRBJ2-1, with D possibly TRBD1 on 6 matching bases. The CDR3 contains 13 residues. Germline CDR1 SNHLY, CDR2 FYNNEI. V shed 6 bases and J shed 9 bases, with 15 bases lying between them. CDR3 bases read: TGTGCCAGCAGCGAGCCAGAAGGGGGTGAG. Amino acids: CASSEPEGGE. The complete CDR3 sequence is CASSEPEGGEQFF.

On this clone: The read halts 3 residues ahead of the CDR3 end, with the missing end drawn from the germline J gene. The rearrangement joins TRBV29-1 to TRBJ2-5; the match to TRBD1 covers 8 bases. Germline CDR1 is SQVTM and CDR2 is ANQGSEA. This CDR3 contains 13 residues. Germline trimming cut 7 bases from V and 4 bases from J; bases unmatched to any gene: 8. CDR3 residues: CSAAQGAGETQYF. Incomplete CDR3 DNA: TGCAGCGCCGCGCAGGGGGCTGGAGAGACC.

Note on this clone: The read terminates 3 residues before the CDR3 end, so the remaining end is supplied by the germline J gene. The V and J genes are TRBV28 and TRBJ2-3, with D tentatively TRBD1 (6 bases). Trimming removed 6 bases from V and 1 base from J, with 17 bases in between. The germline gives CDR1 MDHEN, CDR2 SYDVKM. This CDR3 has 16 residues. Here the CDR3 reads CASRSGTLSGTDTQYF. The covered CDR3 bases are TGTGCCAGCAGATCCGGGACACTTTCGGGCACAGATACG. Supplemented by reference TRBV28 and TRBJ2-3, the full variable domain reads DVKVTQSSRYLVKRTGEKVFLECVQDMDHENMFWYRQDPGLGLRLIYFSYDVKMKEKGDIPEGYSVSREKKERFSLILESASTNQTSMYLCASRSGTLSGTDTQYFGPGTRLTVL.

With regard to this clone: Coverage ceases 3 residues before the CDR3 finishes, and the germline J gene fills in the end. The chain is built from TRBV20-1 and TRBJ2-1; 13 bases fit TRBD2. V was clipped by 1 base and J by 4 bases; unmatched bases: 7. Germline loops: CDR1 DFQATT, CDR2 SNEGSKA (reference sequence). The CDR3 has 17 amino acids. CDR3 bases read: TGCAGTGCTAGAGTTACCCAGACTAGCGGGGGGTACAATGAG. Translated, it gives CSARVTQTSGGYNE. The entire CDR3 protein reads CSARVTQTSGGYNEQFF.

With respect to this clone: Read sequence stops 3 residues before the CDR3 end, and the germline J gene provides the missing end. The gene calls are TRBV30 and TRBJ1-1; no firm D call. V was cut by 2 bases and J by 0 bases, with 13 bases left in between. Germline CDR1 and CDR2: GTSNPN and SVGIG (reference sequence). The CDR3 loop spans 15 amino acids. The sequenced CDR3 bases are TGTGCCTGGAGTCGAAGGCGGATATTGAACACTGAA. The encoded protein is CAWSRRRILNTE. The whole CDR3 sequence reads CAWSRRRILNTEAFF.

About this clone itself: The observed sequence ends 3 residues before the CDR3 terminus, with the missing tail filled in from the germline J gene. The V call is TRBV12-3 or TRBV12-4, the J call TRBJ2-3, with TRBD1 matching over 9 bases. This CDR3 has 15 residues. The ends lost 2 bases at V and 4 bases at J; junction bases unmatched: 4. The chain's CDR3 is CASSLTGGVSDTQYF. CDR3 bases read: TGTGCCAGCAGTTTAACAGGGGGCGTTTCAGATACG.

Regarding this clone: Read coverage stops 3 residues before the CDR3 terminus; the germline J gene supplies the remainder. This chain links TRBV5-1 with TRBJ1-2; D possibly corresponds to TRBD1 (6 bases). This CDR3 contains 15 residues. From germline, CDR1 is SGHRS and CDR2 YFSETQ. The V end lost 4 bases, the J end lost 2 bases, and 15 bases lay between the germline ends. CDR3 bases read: TGCGCCAGCAGCCCACGGGACAAATGGAACTATGGC. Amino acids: CASSPRDKWNYG. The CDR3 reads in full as CASSPRDKWNYGYTF. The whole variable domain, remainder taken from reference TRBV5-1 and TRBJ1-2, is KAGVTQTPRYLIKTRGQQVTLSCSPISGHRSVSWYQQTPGQGLQFLFEYFSETQRNKGNFPGRFSGRQFSNSRSEMNVSTLELGDSALYLCASSPRDKWNYGYTFGSGTRLTVV.

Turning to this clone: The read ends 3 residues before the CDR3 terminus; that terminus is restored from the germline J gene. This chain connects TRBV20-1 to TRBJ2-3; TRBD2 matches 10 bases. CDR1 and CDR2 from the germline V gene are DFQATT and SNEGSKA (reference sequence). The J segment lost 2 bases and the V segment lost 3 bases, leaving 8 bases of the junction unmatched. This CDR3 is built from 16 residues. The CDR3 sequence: CSASTSSGGSTDTQYF. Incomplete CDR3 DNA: TGCAGTGCTAGTACTTCTAGCGGGGGATCCACAGATACG.

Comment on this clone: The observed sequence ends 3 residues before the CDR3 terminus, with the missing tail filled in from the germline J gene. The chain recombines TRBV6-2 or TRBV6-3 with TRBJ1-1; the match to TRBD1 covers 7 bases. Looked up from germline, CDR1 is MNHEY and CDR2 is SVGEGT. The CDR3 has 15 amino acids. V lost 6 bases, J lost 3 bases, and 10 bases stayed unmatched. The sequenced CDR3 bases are TGTGCCAGCAGCTCGGTTTCGACAGGGCACACTGAA. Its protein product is CASSSVSTGHTE. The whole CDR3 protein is CASSSVSTGHTEAFF.

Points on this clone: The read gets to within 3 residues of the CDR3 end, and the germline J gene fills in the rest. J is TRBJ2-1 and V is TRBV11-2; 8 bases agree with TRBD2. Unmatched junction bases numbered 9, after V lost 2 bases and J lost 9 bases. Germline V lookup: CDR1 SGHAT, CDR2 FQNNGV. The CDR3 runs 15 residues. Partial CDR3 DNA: TGTGCCAGCAGCTTACGTACCGGGGGGGCTAGTGAG. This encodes CASSLRTGGASE. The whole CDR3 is CASSLRTGGASEQFF.

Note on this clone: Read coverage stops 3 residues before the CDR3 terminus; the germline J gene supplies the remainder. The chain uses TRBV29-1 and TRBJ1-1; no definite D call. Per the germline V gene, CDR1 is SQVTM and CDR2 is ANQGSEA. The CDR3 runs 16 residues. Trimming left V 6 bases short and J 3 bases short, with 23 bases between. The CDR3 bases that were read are TGCAGCGTGCTGCGGGCAAGTTTCGGAGGTGACACTGAA. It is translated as CSVLRASFGGDTE. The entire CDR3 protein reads CSVLRASFGGDTEAFF.

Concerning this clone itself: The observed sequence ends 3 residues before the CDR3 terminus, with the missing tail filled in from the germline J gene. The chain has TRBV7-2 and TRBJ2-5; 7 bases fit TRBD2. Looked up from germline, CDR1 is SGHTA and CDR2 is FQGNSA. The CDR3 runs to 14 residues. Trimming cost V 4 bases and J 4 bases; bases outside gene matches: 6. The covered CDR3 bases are TGTGCCAGCAGCTCGAGCGGGGCCAGAGAGACC. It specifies CASSSSGARET. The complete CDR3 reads CASSSSGARETQYF.

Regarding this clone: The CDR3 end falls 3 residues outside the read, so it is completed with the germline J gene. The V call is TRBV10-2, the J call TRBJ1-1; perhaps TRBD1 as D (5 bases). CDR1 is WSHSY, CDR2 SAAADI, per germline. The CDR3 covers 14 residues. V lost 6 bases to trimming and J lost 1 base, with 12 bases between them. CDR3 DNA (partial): TGCGCCAGCAGCCACCCAGGACAGAACACTGAA. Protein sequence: CASSHPGQNTE. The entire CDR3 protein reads CASSHPGQNTEAFF.

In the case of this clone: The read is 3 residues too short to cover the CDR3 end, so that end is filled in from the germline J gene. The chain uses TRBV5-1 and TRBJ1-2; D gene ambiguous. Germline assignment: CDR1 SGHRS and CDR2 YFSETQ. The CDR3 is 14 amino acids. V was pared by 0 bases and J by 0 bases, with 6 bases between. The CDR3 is CASSLAPANYGYTF. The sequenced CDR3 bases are TGCGCCAGCAGCTTGGCTCCGGCTAACTATGGC.

CDR3 sequence reads: CASSDIRDSGNTIYF. The sequenced part of the CDR3 DNA is TGTGCCAGCAGCGATATTAGGGACAGTGGAAACACC. V usage is TRBV7-9 and J usage is TRBJ1-3; TRBD1 matches at 7 bases. Read coverage stops 3 residues before the CDR3 terminus; the germline J gene supplies the remainder. From germline, CDR1 is SEHNR and CDR2 FQNEAQ (reference sequence). The CDR3 runs 15 residues. V shed 5 bases and J 3 bases; nucleotides not matched to a gene: 7.

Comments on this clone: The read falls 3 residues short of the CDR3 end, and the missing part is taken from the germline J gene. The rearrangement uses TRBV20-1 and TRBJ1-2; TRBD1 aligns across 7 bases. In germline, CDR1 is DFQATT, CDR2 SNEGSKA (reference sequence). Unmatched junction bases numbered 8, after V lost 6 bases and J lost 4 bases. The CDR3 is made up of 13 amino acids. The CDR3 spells CSARLQGRYGYTF. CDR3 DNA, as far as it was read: TGCAGTGCCCGCCTACAGGGGCGCTATGGC.

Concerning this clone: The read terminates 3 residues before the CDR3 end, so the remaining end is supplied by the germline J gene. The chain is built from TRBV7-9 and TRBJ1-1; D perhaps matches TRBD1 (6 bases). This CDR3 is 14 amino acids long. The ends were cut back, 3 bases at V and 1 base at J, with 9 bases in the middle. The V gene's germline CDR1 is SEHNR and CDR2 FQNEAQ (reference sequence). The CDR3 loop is CASSFGDTNTEAFF. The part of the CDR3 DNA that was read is TGTGCCAGCAGCTTTGGGGACACGAACACTGAA.